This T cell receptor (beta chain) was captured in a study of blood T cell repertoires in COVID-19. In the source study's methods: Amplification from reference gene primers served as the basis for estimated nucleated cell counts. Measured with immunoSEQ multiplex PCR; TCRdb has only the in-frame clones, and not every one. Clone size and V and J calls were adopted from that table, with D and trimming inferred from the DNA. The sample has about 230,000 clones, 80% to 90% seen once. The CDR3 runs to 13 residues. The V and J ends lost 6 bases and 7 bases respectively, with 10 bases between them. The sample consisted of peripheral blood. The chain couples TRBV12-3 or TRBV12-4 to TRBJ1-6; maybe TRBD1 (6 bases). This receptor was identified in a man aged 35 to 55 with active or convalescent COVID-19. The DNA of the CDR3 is TGTGCCAGCAGCTTGACAGGAAATTCACCCCTCCACTTT. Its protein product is CASSLTGNSPLHF.